The present T cell receptor beta chain was sequenced within a study of blood T cells in healthy people across ages. For the study at large: Template switching picked up about one barcoded beta molecule for each two T cells.

This clonotype appeared a few times. Antigen unknown. Germline V gene sequence: CDR1 SGHTA, CDR2 FQGNSA. There are 15 residues in the CDR3. With 5 bases removed from V and 0 bases from J, the gap between germline ends came to 10 bases. Regarding the study as a whole: Older age coincided with a roughly linear decline in TCR beta diversity per million T cells. Naive and antigen-experienced cells could not be conclusively compared, given unsorted PBMCs.

Primed by a sample-barcoded 5' primer and a J-beta primer mix, a second PCR proceeded for 7 to 11 cycles. TCRdb processed the 5' RACE reads anew with MiXCR; each CDR3 protein has one entry. Altogether about 640,000 distinct CDR3 sequences are present, under 30% being singletons, with the ten largest covering around 14%. The rearrangement uses TRBV7-2 and TRBJ2-2, with no clear D. The sample consisted of blood. This TCR was recovered from a woman of 80 years or more in good health. DNA of the CDR3: TGTGCCAGCAGCGAGTCGGTAGCGAACACCGGGGAGCTGTTTTTT. Translation: CASSESVANTGELFF.